Below are 3 T cell receptor beta chains sequenced from a single sample in a study of OX40 agonist ivuxolimab in advanced cancers. The data were produced by immunoSEQ multiplex PCR, yet TCRdb's version contains in-frame clones alone and is incomplete. The table includes fewer than 70,000 clones, less than 85% detected once. The source material was CD4+ or CD8+ T cells sorted from blood, sampled in a trial of the OX40 agonist ivuxolimab. These receptors were collected from an adult with an advanced solid tumor such as melanoma, head and neck, liver or kidney cancer.

In the case of this clone: An end of the junction does not agree with germline; a read error may underlie this. Other DNA sequences in the same sample also yield this CDR3. The CDR3 here is CASSTGQGSYEQYF. As DNA, the CDR3 is TGTGCCAGCAGCACCGGACAGGGGAGCTACGAGCAGTATTTC. This chain connects TRBV11-2 to TRBJ2-7; the match to TRBD1 covers 9 bases. CDR1 and CDR2 (germline): SGHAT, FQNNGV. This CDR3 contains 14 residues.

V usage is TRBV5-6 and J usage is TRBJ1-1; possibly TRBD1 for D (6 bases). Trimming pared 8 bases from V and 3 bases from J, leaving 20 bases between. Germline CDR1 and CDR2: SGHDT and YYEEEE. The CDR3 is 15 residues long. CDR3 DNA sequence: TGTGCCAGTGGACAGTCGGACCAGGTATACACTGAAGCTTTCTTT. Amino acid sequence: CASGQSDQVYTEAFF.

A few counts support this clone. The rearrangement joins TRBV9 to TRBJ2-5; D is undetermined. V was trimmed by 4 bases and J by 5 bases, leaving 12 bases between them. This CDR3 has 13 residues. Germline V CDR1 and CDR2: SGDLS, YYNGEE. The CDR3 reads CASSRAQRETQYF. CDR3 DNA sequence: TGTGCCAGCAGCAGGGCCCAGAGGGAGACCCAGTACTTC.